This T cell receptor (beta chain) originates from a study of T-cell reconstitution after alpha-beta-depleted transplantation in children. The V end was cut by 4 bases, the J end by 5 bases, with 15 bases between. Germline V gene data show CDR1 as SGHTA and CDR2 as FQGNSA. The length of the CDR3 is 14 residues. Unique molecular identifiers tagged the TCRbeta library. TCRdb called the PCR reads again in MiXCR, with one record for every CDR3 protein. The table has a few hundred thousand distinct CDR3 sequences, around 10% seen once; the top ten hold approximately 2.3%. This clonotype showed up just a few times.

This sequence was found in a human donor who donated a stem cell graft to a child with acute lymphoblastic leukemia. The chain uses TRBV7-2 and TRBJ2-7, with unresolved D. The specimen was PBMCs from the stem cell graft donor, collected from the stem cell graft. Here the CDR3 reads CASSSMSQSDEQYF. The CDR3 DNA follows: TGTGCCAGCAGCTCCATGTCTCAATCCGACGAGCAGTACTTC.